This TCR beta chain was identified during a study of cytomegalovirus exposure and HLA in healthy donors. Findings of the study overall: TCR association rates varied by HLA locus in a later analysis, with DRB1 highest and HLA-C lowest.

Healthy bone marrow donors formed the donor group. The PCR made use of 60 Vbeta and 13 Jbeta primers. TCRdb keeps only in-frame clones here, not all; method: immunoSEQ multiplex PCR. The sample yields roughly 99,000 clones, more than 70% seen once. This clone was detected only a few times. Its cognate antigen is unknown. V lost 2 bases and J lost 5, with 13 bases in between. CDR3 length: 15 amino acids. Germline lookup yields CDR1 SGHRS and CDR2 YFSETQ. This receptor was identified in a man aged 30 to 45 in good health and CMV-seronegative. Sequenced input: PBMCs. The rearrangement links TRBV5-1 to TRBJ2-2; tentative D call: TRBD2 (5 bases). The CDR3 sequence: CASSFGGGTTGELFF. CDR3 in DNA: TGCGCCAGCAGCTTTGGCGGAGGCACAACCGGGGAGCTGTTTTTT.